A single T cell receptor beta chain is shown here with its context. Its cognate antigen is unknown. Trimming pared 0 bases from V and 3 bases from J, leaving 8 bases between. The CDR3 runs 14 residues. In germline, CDR1 is MNHNS, CDR2 SASEGT. The sample comes from a study of siplizumab effects on memory and regulatory T cells. Study-level findings and limits: Sequences that were alloreactive and traceable to unstimulated CD4+ memory cells were significantly reduced by siplizumab.

Data came from immunoSEQ multiplex PCR; TCRdb stores just in-frame clones and leaves some out. Here the sample spans under 100,000 clones, around 94% being singletons. The chain joins TRBV6-1 to TRBJ1-2; D is unclear. The TCR was taken from a human donor in good health. Source material: non-Treg CD4+ T cells sorted from blood. CDR3 amino acids: CASSEAGGYYGYTF. CDR3 bases: TGTGCCAGCAGTGAAGCGGGCGGATACTATGGCTACACCTTC.